Only one count was recorded for the clone carrying this TCR beta chain. As yet, its antigen is unknown. This sample was included in a study of T cell responses to AZD1222 COVID-19 vaccine. The CDR3 loop spans 16 amino acids. V shed 3 bases, J shed 2 bases, and the junction held 5 bases outside the gene matches. Germline V gene data show CDR1 as LGHNA and CDR2 as YNFKEQ. Study-level points and caveats: Of spike-specific TCRs, nearly half reportedly target regions left unmutated in variants.

Measured with immunoSEQ multiplex PCR; TCRdb has only the in-frame clones, and not every one. The sample has roughly 96,000 clones, around nine tenths seen once. Sequenced here: peripheral blood, sampled 28 days after the second AZD1222 dose. The chain is built from TRBV4-2 and TRBJ2-5; 11 bases align to TRBD2. The sequence derives from an adult who received the AZD1222 COVID-19 vaccine. Written as DNA, the CDR3 is TGTGCCAGCAGCCAGCAGGGGACTAGCGGACAAGAGACCCAGTACTTC. Translation gives CASSQQGTSGQETQYF.